Below, 8 T cell receptor beta chains from the same sample are listed, as sequenced in a study of blood T cell repertoires in COVID-19. TCRdb's copy holds only in-frame clones and misses some; the assay was immunoSEQ multiplex PCR. The sample shows about 280,000 clones, almost 90% of them seen only once. Sample: peripheral blood. The receptors come from a woman in her 30s with COVID-19, enrolled during active disease.

The chain employs TRBV18 and TRBJ2-4; 7 nucleotides agree with TRBD1. The CDR3 sequence is 17 residues long. CDR1 KGHSH and CDR2 LQKENI come from the germline V gene. The trim removed 5 bases at V and 0 bases at J, leaving 10 bases unmatched. The CDR3 loop reads CASSGVTGAGAKNIQYF. The CDR3 DNA follows: TGTGCCAGCTCAGGAGTCACAGGGGCGGGAGCCAAAAACATTCAGTACTTC.

This clone was seen more than once but under ten times. The V gene is TRBV6-5, the J gene TRBJ1-1; the match to TRBD1 covers 7 bases. V shed 8 bases, J shed 7 bases, and the junction held 4 bases outside the gene matches. Germline values: CDR1 MNHEY, CDR2 SVGAGI. The CDR3 spans 11 residues. The CDR3 DNA sequence: TGTGCCAGCGGGGACAGCAATGAAGCTTTCTTT. This codes for CASGDSNEAFF.

The chain uses TRBV5-4 and TRBJ2-7; TRBD1 matches 8 bases. The CDR3 is made up of 13 amino acids. J gave up 5 bases and V 4 bases, and 5 bases lay outside the gene matches. CDR1 is SGHNT and CDR2 is YYREEE in the germline V gene (reference sequence). CDR3 in amino acids: CASSRDRRDEQYF. As DNA, the CDR3 is TGTGCCAGCAGCAGGGACAGGCGCGACGAGCAGTACTTC.

The count of this clone is one. The rearrangement links TRBV4-3 to TRBJ1-2; possible D gene TRBD1, 5 bases. Per germline, CDR1 LGHNA and CDR2 YSLEER. The CDR3 consists of 14 residues. With 2 bases removed from V and 4 bases from J, the gap between germline ends came to 11 bases. CDR3 sequence: CASSQSRVSYGYTF. In DNA, the CDR3 is TGCGCCAGCAGCCAATCCAGGGTTTCCTATGGCTACACCTTC.

This clone appeared a few times. The gene calls are TRBV30 and TRBJ1-4; TRBD1 matches 7 bases. Germline V lookup: CDR1 GTSNPN, CDR2 SVGIG (reference sequence). J was trimmed by 5 bases and V by 4 bases; bases with no gene match: 10. CDR3 length equals 15 residues. The CDR3 protein is CAWNPGGQPNEKLFF. The CDR3 coding sequence is TGTGCCTGGAACCCCGGGGGACAGCCAAATGAAAAACTGTTTTTT.

This clone is a singleton in its sample. This chain joins TRBV24-1 and TRBJ2-7, with D uncertain. The CDR3 loop spans 14 amino acids. The germline CDR1 and CDR2 sequences are KGHDR and SFDVKD. Trimming left V 0 bases short and J 0 bases short, with 5 bases between. DNA of the CDR3: TGTGCCACCAGTGATTTGATAGACTCCTACGAGCAGTACTTC. Protein product: CATSDLIDSYEQYF.

V and J are TRBV6-6 and TRBJ1-3, with D tentatively TRBD1 (6 bases). This CDR3 spans 16 amino acids. With 2 bases removed from V and 0 bases from J, the gap between germline ends came to 11 bases. In germline, CDR1 is MNHNY, CDR2 SVGAGI (reference sequence). CDR3 nucleotides: TGTGCCAGCAGTTACCCACAGGGCCGCTCTGGAAACACCATATATTTT. This encodes CASSYPQGRSGNTIYF.

This chain uses TRBV7-9 with TRBJ1-1, with TRBD1 as a possible D gene (5 bases). The CDR3 is 14 residues long. V lost 5 bases and J lost 5, with 15 bases in between. Germline CDR1 is SEHNR and CDR2 is FQNEAQ (reference sequence). Here the CDR3 reads CASSTHGGETEAFF. The CDR3 nucleotides are TGTGCCAGCAGCACCCACGGGGGGGAGACTGAAGCTTTCTTT.